This is a list of T cell receptor beta chains from one sample in a study of shared clonotypes between healthy human individuals. The method was immunoSEQ multiplex PCR; TCRdb's version includes in-frame clones alone and lacks a portion of them. The sample shows about 580,000 clones, 95% to 98% of them seen only once. Input material: naive CD8+ T cells sorted from blood. Receptors were obtained from a man aged 25 to 45 in good health. The CDR3 runs from the conserved cysteine through the conserved F or W. D genes are given only for firm matches. Size tells how often a clone was seen (once, few, many) or the class of an expanded clone, and some rows leave it out.

size: NA; D: NA; length: 14; J: TRBJ2-7; V: TRBV9; CDR3: CASSVARVGYEQYF; DNA: TGTGCCAGCAGCGTAGCCAGGGTTGGCTACGAGCAGTACTTC
size: NA; D: NA; length: 14; J: TRBJ2-2; V: TRBV7-3; CDR3: CASSFSGDTGELFF; DNA: TGTGCCAGCAGCTTCTCAGGAGACACCGGGGAGCTGTTTTTT
size: NA; D: NA; length: 11; J: TRBJ1-2; V: TRBV7-2; CDR3: CASSLLRGYTF; DNA: TGTGCCAGCAGCTTACTCCGAGGCTACACCTTC
size: NA; D: NA; length: 13; J: TRBJ2-1; V: TRBV11-2; CDR3: CASSLVSYNEQFF; DNA: TGTGCCAGCAGCTTAGTAAGCTACAATGAGCAGTTCTTC
size: NA; D: NA; length: 13; J: TRBJ2-1; V: TRBV29-1; CDR3: CSVKLALGGEQFF; DNA: TGCAGCGTTAAACTAGCTTTGGGTGGTGAGCAGTTCTTC
size: once; D: NA; length: 13; J: TRBJ1-3; V: TRBV27; CDR3: CASSLRFGNTIYF; DNA: TGTGCCAGCAGTTTACGGTTTGGAAACACCATATATTTT
size: NA; D: NA; length: 13; J: TRBJ2-7; V: TRBV9; CDR3: CASSRDSPYEQYF; DNA: TGTGCCAGCAGCCGAGACAGCCCCTACGAGCAGTACTTC
size: NA; D: NA; length: 11; J: TRBJ1-1; V: TRBV29-1; CDR3: CSGGQNTEAFF; DNA: TGCAGCGGGGGACAGAACACTGAAGCTTTCTTT
size: NA; D: NA; length: 14; J: TRBJ2-1; V: TRBV28; CDR3: CASSLTGSYNEQFF; DNA: TGTGCCAGCAGTCTGACAGGATCCTACAATGAGCAGTTCTTC
size: NA; D: TRBD1; length: 15; J: TRBJ2-1; V: TRBV27; CDR3: CASSLPGQGYNEQFF; DNA: TGTGCCAGCAGTTTACCGGGACAGGGCTACAATGAGCAGTTCTTC
size: NA; D: NA; length: 16; J: TRBJ2-2; V: TRBV18; CDR3: CASSKSPGERAGELFF; DNA: TGTGCCAGCTCAAAGTCCCCGGGAGAGAGAGCCGGGGAGCTGTTTTTT
size: NA; D: NA; length: 14; J: TRBJ2-7; V: TRBV7-6; CDR3: CASSLAQSDYEQYF; DNA: TGTGCCAGCAGCTTAGCCCAATCAGATTACGAGCAGTACTTC
size: NA; D: NA; length: 13; J: TRBJ2-1; V: TRBV30; CDR3: CALSPTGYNEQFF; DNA: TGTGCCTTAAGTCCAACGGGGTACAATGAGCAGTTCTTC
size: NA; D: NA; length: 15; J: TRBJ2-3; V: TRBV29-1; CDR3: CSVEDGRRGTDTQYF; DNA: TGCAGCGTTGAAGATGGGCGGAGGGGCACAGATACGCAGTATTTT
size: NA; D: TRBD2; length: 17; J: TRBJ2-7; V: TRBV2; CDR3: CASSERVVAGGQNEQYF; DNA: TGTGCCAGCAGTGAACGGGTGGTAGCGGGAGGGCAAAACGAGCAGTACTTC
size: NA; D: NA; length: 13; J: TRBJ2-7; V: TRBV27; CDR3: CASSLRGLYEQYF; DNA: TGTGCCAGCAGTTTAAGAGGACTATACGAGCAGTACTTC
size: NA; D: NA; length: 11; J: TRBJ2-1; V: TRBV20-1; CDR3: CSARSQNEQFF; DNA: TGCAGTGCTAGGAGCCAAAATGAGCAGTTCTTC